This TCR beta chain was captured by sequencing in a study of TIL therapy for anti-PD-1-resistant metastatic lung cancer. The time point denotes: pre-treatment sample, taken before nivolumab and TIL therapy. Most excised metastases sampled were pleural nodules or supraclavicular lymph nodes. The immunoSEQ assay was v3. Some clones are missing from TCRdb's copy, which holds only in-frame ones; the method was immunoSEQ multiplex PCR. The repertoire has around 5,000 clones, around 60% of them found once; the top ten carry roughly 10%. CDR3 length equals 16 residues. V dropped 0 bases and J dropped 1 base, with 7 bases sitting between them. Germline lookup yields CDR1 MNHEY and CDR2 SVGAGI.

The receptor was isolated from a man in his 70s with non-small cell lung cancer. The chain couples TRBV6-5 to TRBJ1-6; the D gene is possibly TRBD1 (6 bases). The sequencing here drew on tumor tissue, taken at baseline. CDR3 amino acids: CASSYSRGSYNSPLHF. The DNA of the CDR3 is TGTGCCAGCAGTTACTCGAGGGGGTCCTATAATTCACCCCTCCACTTT.